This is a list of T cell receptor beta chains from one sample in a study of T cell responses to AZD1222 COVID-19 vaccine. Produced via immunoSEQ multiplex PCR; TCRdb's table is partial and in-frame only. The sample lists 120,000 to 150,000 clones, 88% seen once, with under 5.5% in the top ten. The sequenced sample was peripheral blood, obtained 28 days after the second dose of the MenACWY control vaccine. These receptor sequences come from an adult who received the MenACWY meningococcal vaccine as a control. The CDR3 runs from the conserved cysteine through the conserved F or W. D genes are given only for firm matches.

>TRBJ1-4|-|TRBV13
CASSLRRDEKLFF
TGTGCCAGCAGCTTGCGGCGGGATGAAAAACTGTTTTTT
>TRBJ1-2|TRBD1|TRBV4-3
CASSLIGTGYGYTF
TGCGCCAGCAGCCTCATTGGGACAGGGTATGGCTACACCTTC
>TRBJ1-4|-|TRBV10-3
CAISARGGEKLFF
TGTGCCATCAGTGCAAGGGGCGGAGAAAAACTGTTTTTT
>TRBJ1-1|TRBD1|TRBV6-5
CASSYGTGGRFAEAFF
TGTGCCAGCAGTTACGGGACAGGGGGCAGGTTCGCTGAAGCTTTCTTT
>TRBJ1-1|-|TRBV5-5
CASSPVWGGEAFF
TGTGCCAGCAGCCCCGTTTGGGGCGGGGAAGCTTTCTTT
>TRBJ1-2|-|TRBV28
CASTVTGASYGYTF
TGTGCCAGCACGGTGACAGGAGCCTCCTATGGCTACACCTTC
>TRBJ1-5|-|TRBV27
CASSLDAGGMGPQHF
TGTGCCAGCAGTTTAGACGCTGGAGGAATGGGGCCCCAGCATTTT
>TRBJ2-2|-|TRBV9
CASTPLFAGELFF
TGTGCCAGCACCCCGTTATTCGCCGGGGAGCTGTTTTTT
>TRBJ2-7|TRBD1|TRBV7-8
CASSLWQGDNEQYF
TGTGCCAGCAGCTTATGGCAGGGGGACAACGAGCAGTACTTC
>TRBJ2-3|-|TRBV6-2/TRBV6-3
CASSYFGETDTQYF
TGTGCCAGCAGTTATTTTGGGGAGACAGATACGCAGTATTTT
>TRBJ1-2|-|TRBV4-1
CASSQASRSLDGYTF
TGCGCCAGCAGCCAAGCAAGCAGGAGTCTTGATGGCTACACCTTC
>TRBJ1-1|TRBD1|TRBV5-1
CASSLGPGGGGTEAFF
TGCGCCAGCAGCTTGGGCCCAGGGGGCGGAGGGACTGAAGCTTTCTTT
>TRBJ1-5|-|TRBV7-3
CASSFLNSNQPQHF
TGTGCCAGCAGTTTTCTTAATAGCAATCAGCCCCAGCATTTT